This T cell receptor beta chain is from a study of T cell changes during pregnancy in multiple sclerosis. The CDR3 is 18 residues long. Germline CDR1 and CDR2: SGDLS and YYNGEE. Trimming stripped 2 bases from V and 0 bases from J, with 18 bases between. This clone has only one observation. Data came from immunoSEQ multiplex PCR; TCRdb stores just in-frame clones and leaves some out. The sample has 100,000 to 130,000 clones, 85% to 95% seen once. This sequence joins TRBV9 and TRBJ2-1; D perhaps matches TRBD2 (6 bases). The sequenced sample was peripheral blood, obtained in the third trimester of pregnancy. The sequence was collected from a female donor in good health, enrolled as a control in a pregnancy study. The CDR3 nucleotides are TGTGCCAGCAGCGTCGGGACTTATGACCATAGCTCCTACAATGAGCAGTTCTTC. Translation gives CASSVGTYDHSSYNEQFF.